This T cell receptor beta chain was captured in a study of human T cells and chemical hapten exposure. Across the study: Patch tests applied 0.01% DPC to the upper back, read at 6 days.

The CDR3 has 14 residues. V lost 4 bases and J lost 6, with 12 bases in between. The V gene's germline CDR1 is SEHNR and CDR2 FQNEAQ (reference sequence). Time point meaning: patch test 3, about 24 weeks after DPC sensitization. Noted treatment: therapeutic diphenylcyclopropenone sensitization with weekly scalp DPC. Blood draws preceded each patch test application. Patients had alopecia, were aged 18 to 70, and were not pregnant. Individual cDNA molecules had unique molecular identifiers attached to them by the library. TCRdb redid the calling of the RACE reads with MiXCR, one entry per CDR3 protein. This repertoire shows about 190,000 distinct CDR3 sequences, around a quarter found once; its top ten account for approximately 2.3%.

This sample comprised whole blood, obtained in connection with sensitization to the hapten diphenylcyclopropenone (DPC). The genes are TRBV7-9 and TRBJ2-2; D ambiguous. The receptor was isolated from a woman between 35 and 50 years old with alopecia areata. Some clones in this sample may be carry-over from other donors' samples. The CDR3 region is CASSSSILSGELFF. Written as DNA, the CDR3 is TGTGCCAGCAGCTCCTCCATTTTGTCCGGGGAGCTGTTTTTT.